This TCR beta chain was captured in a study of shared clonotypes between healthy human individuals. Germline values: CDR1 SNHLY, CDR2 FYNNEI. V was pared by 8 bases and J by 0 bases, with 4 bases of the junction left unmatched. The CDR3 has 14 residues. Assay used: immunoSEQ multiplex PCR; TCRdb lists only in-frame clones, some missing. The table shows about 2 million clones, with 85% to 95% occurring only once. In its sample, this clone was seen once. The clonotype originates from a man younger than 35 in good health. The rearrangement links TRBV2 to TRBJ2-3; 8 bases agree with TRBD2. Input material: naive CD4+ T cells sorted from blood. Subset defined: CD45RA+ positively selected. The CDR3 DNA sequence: TGTGCCAGCGAGAAGCGGGGGAGCACAGATACGCAGTATTTT. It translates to CASEKRGSTDTQYF.